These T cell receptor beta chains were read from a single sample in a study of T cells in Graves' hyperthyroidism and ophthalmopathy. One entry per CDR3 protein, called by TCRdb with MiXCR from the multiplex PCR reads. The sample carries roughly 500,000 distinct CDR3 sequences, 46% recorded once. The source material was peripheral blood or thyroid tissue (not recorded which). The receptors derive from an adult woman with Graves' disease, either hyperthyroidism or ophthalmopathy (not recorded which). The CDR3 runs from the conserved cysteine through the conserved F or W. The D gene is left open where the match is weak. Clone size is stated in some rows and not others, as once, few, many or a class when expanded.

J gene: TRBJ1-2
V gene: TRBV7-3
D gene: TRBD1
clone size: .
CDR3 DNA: TGTGCCAGCAGCGTTACAGGGGGTAGGGATGGCTACACCTTC
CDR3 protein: CASSVTGGRDGYTF

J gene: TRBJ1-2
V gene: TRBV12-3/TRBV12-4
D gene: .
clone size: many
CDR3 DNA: TGTGCCAGCAGAACAGGGATTGGCTACACCTTC
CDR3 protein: CASRTGIGYTF

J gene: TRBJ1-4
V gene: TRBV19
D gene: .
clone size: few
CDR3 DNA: TGTGCCAGCGGTGAGAGGGGCGGCTTTGAAAAACTGTTTTTT
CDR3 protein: CASGERGGFEKLFF

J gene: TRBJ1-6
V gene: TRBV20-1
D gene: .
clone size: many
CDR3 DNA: TGCAGTGCTAGAGTGCGCAATTCACCCCTCCACTTT
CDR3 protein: CSARVRNSPLHF

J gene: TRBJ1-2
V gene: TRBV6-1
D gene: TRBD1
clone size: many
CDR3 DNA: TGTGCCAGCAGTCACTTGGACAGGGGCGGAGGCTACACCTTC
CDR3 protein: CASSHLDRGGGYTF

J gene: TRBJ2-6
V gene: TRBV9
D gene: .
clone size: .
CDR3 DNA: TGTGCCAGCAGCGTAGCAGGGGCGGTCAACGTCCTGACTTTC
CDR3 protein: CASSVAGAVNVLTF

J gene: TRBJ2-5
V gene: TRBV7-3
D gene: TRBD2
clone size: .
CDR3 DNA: TGTGCCAGCAGCCGACTAGCGGGAGGGGGGAAGACCCAGTACTTC
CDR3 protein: CASSRLAGGGKTQYF

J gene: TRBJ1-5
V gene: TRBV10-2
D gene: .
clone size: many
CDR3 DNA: TGCGCCAGCAGTGAGGTACGACAGCCCCAGCATTTT
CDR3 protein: CASSEVRQPQHF

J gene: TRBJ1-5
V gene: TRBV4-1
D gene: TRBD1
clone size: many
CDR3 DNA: TGCGCCAGCAGCCAAGGGGGACAGGGGGCCGTGCGTCAGCCCCAGCATTTT
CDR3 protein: CASSQGGQGAVRQPQHF

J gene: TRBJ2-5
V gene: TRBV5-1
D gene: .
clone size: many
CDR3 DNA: TGCGCCAGCTACGGGACACCCCAAGAGACCCAGTACTTC
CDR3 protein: CASYGTPQETQYF

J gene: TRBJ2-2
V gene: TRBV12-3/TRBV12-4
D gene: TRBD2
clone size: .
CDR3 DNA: TGTGCCAGCAGACTAGCGGGAGTCATCGGGGAGCTGTTTTTT
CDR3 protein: CASRLAGVIGELFF

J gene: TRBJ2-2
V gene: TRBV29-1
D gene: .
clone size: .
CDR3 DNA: TGCAGCGATCTCGAGCGGAACACCGGGGAGCTGTTTTTT
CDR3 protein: CSDLERNTGELFF

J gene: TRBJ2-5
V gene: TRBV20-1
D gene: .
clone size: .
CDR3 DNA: TGCAGTGCATCTCAGGGTGTAGGGTACGAGACCCAGTACTTC
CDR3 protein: CSASQGVGYETQYF

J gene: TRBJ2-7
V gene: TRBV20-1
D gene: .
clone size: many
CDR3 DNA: TGCAGTGCCCTGAGCGGTCTTGGGGACGAGCAGTACTTC
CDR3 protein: CSALSGLGDEQYF

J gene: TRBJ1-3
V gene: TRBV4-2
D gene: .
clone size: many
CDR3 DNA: TGTGCCAGCTCCGGGCAGGCCCTCTCTGGAAACACCATATATTTT
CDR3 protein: CASSGQALSGNTIYF

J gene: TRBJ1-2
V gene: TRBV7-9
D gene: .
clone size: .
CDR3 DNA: TGTGCCAGCAGCCGCGGGCCGACGGATGGCTACACCTTC
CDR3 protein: CASSRGPTDGYTF

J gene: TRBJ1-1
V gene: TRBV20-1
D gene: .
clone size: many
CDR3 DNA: TGCAGTGCTAGTACGACGAGGGTGGCTGAAGCTTTCTTT
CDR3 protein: CSASTTRVAEAFF

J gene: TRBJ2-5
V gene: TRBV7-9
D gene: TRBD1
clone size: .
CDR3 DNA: TGTGCCAGCAGCCACGGACAGGCGGGTCAAGGGACCCAGTACTTC
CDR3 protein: CASSHGQAGQGTQYF

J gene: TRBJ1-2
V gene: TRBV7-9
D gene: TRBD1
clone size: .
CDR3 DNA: TGTGCCAGGAGCCTAGACTCGCCCGGACAGGGAGACTATGGCTACACCTTC
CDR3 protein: CARSLDSPGQGDYGYTF

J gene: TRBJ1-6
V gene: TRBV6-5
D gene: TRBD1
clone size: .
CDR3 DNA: TGTGCCAGCAGTACCCGACAGGGCTCCTACAATTCACCCCTCCACTTT
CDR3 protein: CASSTRQGSYNSPLHF

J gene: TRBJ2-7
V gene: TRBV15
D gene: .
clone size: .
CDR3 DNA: TGTGCCACCAGCACCCGAGATCGGTCTGTGGGGGCCAACGAGCAGTACTTC
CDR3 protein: CATSTRDRSVGANEQYF

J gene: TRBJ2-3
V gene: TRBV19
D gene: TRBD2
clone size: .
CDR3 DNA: TGTGCCACCGGACTAGCGGGAGGGGCTAGCACAGATACGCAGTATTTT
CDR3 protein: CATGLAGGASTDTQYF

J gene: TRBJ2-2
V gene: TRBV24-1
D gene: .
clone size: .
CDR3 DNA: TGTGCCACCAGTGATTTAGGGGACTTCGACACCGGGGAGCTGTTTTTT
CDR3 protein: CATSDLGDFDTGELFF

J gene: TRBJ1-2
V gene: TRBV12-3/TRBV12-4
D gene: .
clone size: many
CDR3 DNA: TGTGCCAGCAGTCCACCAGGGGTAGGCTACACCTTC
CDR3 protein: CASSPPGVGYTF

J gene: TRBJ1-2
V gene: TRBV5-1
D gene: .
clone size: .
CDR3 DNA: TGCGCCAGCAGCCTACTAGGGACGCAAGGCTATGGCTACACCTTC
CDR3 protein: CASSLLGTQGYGYTF

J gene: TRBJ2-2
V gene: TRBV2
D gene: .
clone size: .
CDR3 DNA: TGTGCCAGCAGTGAAGCTTTCCAGGGAGGGGGCACCGGGGAGCTGTTTTTT
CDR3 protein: CASSEAFQGGGTGELFF

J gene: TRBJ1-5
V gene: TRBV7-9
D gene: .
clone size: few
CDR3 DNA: TGTGCCAGCAGCTTAGAGTTCAGTACAGGACACAATCAGCCCCAGCATTTT
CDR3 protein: CASSLEFSTGHNQPQHF

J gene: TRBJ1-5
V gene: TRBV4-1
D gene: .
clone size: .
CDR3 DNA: TGCGCCAGCAGCCAAGGACCGAGCTCAGGTCAGCCCCAGCATTTT
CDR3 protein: CASSQGPSSGQPQHF

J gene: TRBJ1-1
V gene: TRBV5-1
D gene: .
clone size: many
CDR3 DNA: TGCGCCAGCAGCCCCCGGGCCCCCGGAGTGAACACTGAAGCTTTCTTT
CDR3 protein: CASSPRAPGVNTEAFF

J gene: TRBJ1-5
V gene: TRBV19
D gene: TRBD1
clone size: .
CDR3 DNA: TGTGCCAGTAGTCGACAGGGGAGAGAGCCCCAGCATTTT
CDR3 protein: CASSRQGREPQHF

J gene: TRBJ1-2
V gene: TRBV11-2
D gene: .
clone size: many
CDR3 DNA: TGTGCCAGCACCCCCCACCCAGGGGCTAATAACTATGGCTACACCTTC
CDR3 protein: CASTPHPGANNYGYTF

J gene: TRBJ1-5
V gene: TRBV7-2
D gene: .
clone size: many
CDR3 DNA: TGTGCCAGCACCCTTCGTTTGGGTCAGCCCCAGCATTTT
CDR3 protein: CASTLRLGQPQHF

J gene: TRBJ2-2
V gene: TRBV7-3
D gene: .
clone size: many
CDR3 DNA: TGTGCCAGCAGCTTAGTTGGGACCCCGGCCGGGGAGCTGTTTTTT
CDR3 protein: CASSLVGTPAGELFF

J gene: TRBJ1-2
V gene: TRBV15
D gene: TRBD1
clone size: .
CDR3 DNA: TGTGCCACCAGCGTCCAGGGGGCGCGGGACTATGGCTACACCTTC
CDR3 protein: CATSVQGARDYGYTF

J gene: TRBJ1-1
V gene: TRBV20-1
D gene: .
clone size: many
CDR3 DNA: TGCAGTGCTAGGGACTTTCAGGCGTGGGGGACTGAAGCTTTCTTT
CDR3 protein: CSARDFQAWGTEAFF

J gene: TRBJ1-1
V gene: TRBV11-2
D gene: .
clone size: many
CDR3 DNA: TGTGCCAGCAGCTTAGATTGGCCGGGCCTGAACACTGAAGCTTTCTTT
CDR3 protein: CASSLDWPGLNTEAFF

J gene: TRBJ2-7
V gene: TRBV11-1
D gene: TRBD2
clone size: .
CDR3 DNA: TGTGCCAGCTCCGGGACTAGCTTGGATTCGGACAGCCTATACGAGCAGTACTTC
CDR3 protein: CASSGTSLDSDSLYEQYF

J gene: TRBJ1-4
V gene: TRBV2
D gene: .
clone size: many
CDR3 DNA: TGTGCCAGCAGTGATGGATGGGGGCGAGGGAATGAAAAACTGTTTTTT
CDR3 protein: CASSDGWGRGNEKLFF

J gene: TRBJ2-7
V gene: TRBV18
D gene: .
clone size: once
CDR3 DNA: TGTGCCAGCTCACAAGAAGGTCATAAGGTCATCGAGCAGTACTTC
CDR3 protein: CASSQEGHKVIEQYF

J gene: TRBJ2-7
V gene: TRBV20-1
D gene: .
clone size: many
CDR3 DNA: TGCAGTGCTAGAGTGGCGGAGTACGAGCAGTACTTC
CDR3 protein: CSARVAEYEQYF

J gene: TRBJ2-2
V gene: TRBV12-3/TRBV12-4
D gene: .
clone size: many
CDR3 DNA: TGTGCCAGCAGTTTCCGAGGAGTGAACACCGGGGAGCTGTTTTTT
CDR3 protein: CASSFRGVNTGELFF

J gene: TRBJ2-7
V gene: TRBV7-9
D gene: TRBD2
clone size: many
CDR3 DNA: TGTGCCAGCAGCTCCCGACTAGCGGGAGAGTCCTACGAGCAGTACTTC
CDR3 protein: CASSSRLAGESYEQYF

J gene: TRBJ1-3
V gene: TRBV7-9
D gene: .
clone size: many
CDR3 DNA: TGTGCCAGCAGCCCCGCGGCGGCCCGGGGAAACACCATATATTTT
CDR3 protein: CASSPAAARGNTIYF

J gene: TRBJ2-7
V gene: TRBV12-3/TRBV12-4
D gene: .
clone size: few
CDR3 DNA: TGTGCCAGCAGTATAACGTCCTACGAGCAGTACTTC
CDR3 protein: CASSITSYEQYF

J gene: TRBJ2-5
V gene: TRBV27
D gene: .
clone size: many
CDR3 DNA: TGTGCCACTCTCTTCGGAGAGACCCAGTACTTC
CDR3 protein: CATLFGETQYF

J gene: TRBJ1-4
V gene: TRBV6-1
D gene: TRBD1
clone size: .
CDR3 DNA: TGTGCCAGCAGTGAAGAGACAGGGACTGGGGCTGAAAAACTGTTTTTT
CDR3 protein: CASSEETGTGAEKLFF

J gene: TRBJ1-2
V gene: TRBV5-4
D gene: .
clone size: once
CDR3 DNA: TGTGCCAGCAGCGGAACAGGACCCTACACCTTC
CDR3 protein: CASSGTGPYTF

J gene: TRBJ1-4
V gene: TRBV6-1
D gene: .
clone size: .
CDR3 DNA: TGTGTCAGCAGCCAGGGGCTTTCTAATGAAAAACTGTTTTTT
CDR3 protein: CVSSQGLSNEKLFF